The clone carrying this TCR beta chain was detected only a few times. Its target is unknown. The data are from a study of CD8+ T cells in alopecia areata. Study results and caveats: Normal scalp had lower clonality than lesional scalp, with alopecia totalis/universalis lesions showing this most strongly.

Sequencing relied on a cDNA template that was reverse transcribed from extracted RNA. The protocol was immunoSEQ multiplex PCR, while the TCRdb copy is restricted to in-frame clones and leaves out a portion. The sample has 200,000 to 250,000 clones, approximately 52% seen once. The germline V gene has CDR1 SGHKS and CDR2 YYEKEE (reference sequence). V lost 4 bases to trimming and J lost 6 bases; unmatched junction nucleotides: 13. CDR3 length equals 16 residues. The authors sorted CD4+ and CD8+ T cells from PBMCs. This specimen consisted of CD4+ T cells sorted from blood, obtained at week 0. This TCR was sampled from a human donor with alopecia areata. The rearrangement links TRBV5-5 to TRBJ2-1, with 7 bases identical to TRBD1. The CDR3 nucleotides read TGTGCCAGCAGCACGACCGGGACAGAGAGAGCCAATGAGCAGTTCTTC. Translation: CASSTTGTERANEQFF.